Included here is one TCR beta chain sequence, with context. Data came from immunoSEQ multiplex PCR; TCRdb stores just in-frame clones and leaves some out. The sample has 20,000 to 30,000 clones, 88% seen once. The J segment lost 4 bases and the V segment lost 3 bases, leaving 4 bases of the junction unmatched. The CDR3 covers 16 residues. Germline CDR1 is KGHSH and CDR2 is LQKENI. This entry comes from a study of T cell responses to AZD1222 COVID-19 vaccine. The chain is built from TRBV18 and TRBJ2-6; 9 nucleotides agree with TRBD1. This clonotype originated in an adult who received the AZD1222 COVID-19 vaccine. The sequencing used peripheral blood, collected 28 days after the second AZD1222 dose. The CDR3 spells CASSPGTGTGANVLTF. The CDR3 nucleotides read TGTGCCAGCTCACCCGGGACAGGGACAGGGGCCAACGTCCTGACTTTC.